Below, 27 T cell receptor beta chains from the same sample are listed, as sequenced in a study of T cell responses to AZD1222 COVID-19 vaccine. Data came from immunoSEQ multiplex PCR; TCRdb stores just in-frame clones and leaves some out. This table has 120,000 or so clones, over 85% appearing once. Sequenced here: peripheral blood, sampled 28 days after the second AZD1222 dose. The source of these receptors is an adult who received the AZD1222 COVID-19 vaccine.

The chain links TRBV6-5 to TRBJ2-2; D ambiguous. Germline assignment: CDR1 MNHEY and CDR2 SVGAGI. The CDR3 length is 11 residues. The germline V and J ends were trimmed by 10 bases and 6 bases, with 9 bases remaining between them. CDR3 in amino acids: CATSSPGELFF. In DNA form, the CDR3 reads TGTGCCACCTCTTCCCCCGGGGAGCTGTTTTTT.

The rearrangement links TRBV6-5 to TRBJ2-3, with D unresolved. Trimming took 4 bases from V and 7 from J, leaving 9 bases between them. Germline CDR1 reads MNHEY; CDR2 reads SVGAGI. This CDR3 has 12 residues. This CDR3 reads CASSSDDHTQYF. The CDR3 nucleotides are TGTGCCAGCAGTTCCGACGATCATACGCAGTATTTT.

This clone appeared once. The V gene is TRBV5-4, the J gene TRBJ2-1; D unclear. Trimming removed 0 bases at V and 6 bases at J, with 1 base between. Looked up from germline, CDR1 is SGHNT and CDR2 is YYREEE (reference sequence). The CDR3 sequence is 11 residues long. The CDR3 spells CASSLANEQFF. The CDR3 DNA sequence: TGTGCCAGCAGCTTGGCCAATGAGCAGTTCTTC.

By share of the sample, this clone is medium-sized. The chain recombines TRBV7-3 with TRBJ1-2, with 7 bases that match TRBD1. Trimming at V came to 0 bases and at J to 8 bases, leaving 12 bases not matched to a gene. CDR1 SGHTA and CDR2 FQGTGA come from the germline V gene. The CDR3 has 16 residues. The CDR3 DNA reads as TGTGCCAGCAGCTTAACGGGGGGAATTGACAGGGACGGCTACACCTTC. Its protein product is CASSLTGGIDRDGYTF.

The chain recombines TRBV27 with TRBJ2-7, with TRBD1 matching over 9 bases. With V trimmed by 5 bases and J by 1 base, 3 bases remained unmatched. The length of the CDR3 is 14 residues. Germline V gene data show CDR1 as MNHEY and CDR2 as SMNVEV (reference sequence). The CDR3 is CASSHRGQSYEQYF. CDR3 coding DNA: TGTGCCAGCAGTCACAGGGGGCAATCCTACGAGCAGTACTTC.

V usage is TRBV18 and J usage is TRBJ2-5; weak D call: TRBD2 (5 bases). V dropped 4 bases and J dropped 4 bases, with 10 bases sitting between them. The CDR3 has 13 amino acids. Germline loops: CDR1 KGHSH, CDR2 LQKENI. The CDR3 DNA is TGTGCCAGCTCACTAGCGCGGTCAGAGACCCAGTACTTC. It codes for CASSLARSETQYF. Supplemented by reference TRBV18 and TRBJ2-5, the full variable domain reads NAGVMQNPRHLVRRRGQEARLRCSPMKGHSHVYWYRQLPEEGLKFMVYLQKENIIDESGMPKERFSAEFPKEGPSILRIQQVVRGDSAAYFCASSLARSETQYFGPGTRLLVL.

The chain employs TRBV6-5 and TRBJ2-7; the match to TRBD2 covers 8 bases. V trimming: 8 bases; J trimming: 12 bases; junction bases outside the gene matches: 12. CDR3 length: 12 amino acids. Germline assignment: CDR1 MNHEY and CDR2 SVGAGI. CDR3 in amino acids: CASGPTSGRRYF. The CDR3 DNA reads TGTGCCAGCGGCCCCACTAGCGGTCGTCGGTACTTC.

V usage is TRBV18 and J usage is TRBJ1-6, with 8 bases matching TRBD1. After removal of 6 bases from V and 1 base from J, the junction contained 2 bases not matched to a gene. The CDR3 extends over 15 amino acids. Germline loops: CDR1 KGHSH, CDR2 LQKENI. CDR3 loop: CASSTGVSYNSPLHF. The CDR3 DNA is TGTGCCAGCTCGACAGGGGTTTCCTATAATTCACCCCTCCACTTT.

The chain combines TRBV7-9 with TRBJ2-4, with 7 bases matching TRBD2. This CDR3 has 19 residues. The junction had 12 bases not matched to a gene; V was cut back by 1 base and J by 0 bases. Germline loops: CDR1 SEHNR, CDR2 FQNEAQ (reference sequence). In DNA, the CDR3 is TGTGCCAGCAGCTTAGTATCTCGGGGACTAACCCTAGCCAAAAACATTCAGTACTTC. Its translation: CASSLVSRGLTLAKNIQYF.

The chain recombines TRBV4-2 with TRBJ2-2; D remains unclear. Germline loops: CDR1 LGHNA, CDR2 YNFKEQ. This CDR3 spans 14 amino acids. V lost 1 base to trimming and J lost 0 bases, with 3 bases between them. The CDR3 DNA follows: TGTGCCAGCAGCCAAGTCCCGAACACCGGGGAGCTGTTTTTT. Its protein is CASSQVPNTGELFF.

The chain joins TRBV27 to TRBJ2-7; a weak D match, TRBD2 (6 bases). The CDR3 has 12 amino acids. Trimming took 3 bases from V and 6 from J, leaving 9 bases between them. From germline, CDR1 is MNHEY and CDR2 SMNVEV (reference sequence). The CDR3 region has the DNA TGTGCCAGCAGTTTCGGGGGTGGCGAGCAGTACTTC. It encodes CASSFGGGEQYF.

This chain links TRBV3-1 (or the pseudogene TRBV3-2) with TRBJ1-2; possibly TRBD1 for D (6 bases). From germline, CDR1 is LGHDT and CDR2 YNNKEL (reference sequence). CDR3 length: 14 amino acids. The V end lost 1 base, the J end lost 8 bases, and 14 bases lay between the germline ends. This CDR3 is CASSQVRGSGGYTF. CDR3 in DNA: TGTGCCAGCAGCCAAGTTAGGGGGAGCGGAGGCTACACCTTC.

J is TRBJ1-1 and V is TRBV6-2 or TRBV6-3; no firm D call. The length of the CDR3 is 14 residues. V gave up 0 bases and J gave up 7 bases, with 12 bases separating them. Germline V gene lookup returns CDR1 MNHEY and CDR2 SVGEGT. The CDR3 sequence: CASSYSINGLEAFF. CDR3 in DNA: TGTGCCAGCAGTTACTCGATAAATGGACTTGAAGCTTTCTTT.

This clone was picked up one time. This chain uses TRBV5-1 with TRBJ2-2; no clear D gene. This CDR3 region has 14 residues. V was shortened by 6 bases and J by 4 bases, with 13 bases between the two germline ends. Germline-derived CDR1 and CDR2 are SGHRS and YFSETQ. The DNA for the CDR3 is TGCGCCAGCACTACGACCGTGGGCACCGGGGAGCTGTTTTTT. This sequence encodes CASTTTVGTGELFF. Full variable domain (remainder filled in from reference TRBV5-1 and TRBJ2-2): KAGVTQTPRYLIKTRGQQVTLSCSPISGHRSVSWYQQTPGQGLQFLFEYFSETQRNKGNFPGRFSGRQFSNSRSEMNVSTLELGDSALYLCASTTTVGTGELFFGEGSRLTVL.

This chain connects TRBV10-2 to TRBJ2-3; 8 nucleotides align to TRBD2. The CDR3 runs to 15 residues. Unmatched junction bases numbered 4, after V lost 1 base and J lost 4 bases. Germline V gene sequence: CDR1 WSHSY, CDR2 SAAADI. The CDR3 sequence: CASSEFAGGSDTQYF. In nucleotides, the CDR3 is TGCGCCAGCAGTGAGTTTGCGGGGGGATCAGATACGCAGTATTTT.

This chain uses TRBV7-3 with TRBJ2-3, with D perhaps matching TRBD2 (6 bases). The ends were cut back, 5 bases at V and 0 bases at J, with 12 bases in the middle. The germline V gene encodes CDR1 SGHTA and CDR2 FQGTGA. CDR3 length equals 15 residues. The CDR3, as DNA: TGTGCCAGCAGCCCGCGGGGACTTAGCACAGATACGCAGTATTTT. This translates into CASSPRGLSTDTQYF.

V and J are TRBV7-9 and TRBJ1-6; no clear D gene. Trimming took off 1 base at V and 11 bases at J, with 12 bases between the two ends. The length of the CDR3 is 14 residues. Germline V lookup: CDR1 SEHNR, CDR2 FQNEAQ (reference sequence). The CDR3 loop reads CASSLVAKAPPLHF. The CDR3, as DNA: TGTGCCAGCAGCTTAGTAGCGAAGGCCCCACCCCTCCACTTT.

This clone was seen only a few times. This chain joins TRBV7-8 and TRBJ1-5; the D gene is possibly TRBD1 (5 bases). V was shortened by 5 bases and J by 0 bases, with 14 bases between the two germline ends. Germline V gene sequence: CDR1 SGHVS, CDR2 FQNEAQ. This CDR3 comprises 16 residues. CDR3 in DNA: TGTGCCAGCAGCCCCTTGGGGGGAAATAGCAATCAGCCCCAGCATTTT. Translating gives CASSPLGGNSNQPQHF.

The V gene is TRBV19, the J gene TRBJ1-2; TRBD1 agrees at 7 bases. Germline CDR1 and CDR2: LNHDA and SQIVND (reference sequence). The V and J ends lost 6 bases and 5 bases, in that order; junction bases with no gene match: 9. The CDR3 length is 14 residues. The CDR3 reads CASSRQGSGYGYTF. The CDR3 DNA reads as TGTGCCAGTAGCCGACAGGGCTCTGGGTATGGCTACACCTTC.

The chain's CDR3 is CASSEGQGARDTEAFF. DNA for the CDR3: TGTGCCAGCAGCGAGGGACAGGGGGCTCGGGACACTGAAGCTTTCTTT. This chain connects TRBV21-1 to TRBJ1-1; the D call in the table, TRBD1, was not verified against the DNA. TRBV21-1 is labeled a pseudogene. The CDR3 is 16 residues long.

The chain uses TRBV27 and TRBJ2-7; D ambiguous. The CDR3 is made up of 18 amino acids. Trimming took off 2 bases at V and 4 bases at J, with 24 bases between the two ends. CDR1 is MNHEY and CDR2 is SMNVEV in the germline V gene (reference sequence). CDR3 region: CASSLLTLVGSSKYEQYF. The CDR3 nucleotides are TGTGCCAGCAGTTTACTCACCCTGGTTGGCAGCTCGAAATACGAGCAGTACTTC.

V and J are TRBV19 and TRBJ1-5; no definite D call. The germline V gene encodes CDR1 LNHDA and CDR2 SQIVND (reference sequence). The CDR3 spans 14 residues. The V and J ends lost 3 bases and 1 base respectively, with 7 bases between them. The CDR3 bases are TGTGCCAGTAGTATTGTGCAGAGCAATCAGCCCCAGCATTTT. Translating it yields CASSIVQSNQPQHF.

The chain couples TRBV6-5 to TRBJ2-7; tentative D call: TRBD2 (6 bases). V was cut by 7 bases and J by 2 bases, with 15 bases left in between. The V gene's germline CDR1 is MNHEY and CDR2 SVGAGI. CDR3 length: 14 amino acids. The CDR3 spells CASTEGWGAYEQYF. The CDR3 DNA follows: TGTGCCAGCACCGAAGGGTGGGGGGCCTACGAGCAGTACTTC.

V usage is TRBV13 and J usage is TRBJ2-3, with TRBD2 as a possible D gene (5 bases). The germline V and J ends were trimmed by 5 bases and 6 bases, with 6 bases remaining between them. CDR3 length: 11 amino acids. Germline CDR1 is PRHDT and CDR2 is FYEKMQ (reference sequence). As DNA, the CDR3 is TGTGCCAGCAGCGAGGGCGATACGCAGTATTTT. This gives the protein CASSEGDTQYF.

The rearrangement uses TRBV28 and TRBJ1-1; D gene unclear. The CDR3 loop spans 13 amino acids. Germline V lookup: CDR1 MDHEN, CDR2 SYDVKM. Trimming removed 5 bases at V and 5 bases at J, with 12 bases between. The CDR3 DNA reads TGTGCCAGCAGTCCCGCGCGGCGGACTGAAGCTTTCTTT. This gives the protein CASSPARRTEAFF. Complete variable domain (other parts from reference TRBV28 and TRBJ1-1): DVKVTQSSRYLVKRTGEKVFLECVQDMDHENMFWYRQDPGLGLRLIYFSYDVKMKEKGDIPEGYSVSREKKERFSLILESASTNQTSMYLCASSPARRTEAFFGQGTRLTVV.

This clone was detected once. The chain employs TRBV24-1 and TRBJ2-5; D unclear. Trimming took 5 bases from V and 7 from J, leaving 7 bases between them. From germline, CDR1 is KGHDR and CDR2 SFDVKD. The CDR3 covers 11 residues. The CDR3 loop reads CATSATGTQYF. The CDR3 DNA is TGTGCCACCAGTGCCACCGGGACCCAGTACTTC.

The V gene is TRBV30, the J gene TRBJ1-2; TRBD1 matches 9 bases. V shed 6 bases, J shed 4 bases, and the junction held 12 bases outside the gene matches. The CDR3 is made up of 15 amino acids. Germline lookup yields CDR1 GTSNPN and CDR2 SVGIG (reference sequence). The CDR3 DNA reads TGTGCCTGTCCGGGACAGGGACGAAACCGCTATGGCTACACCTTC. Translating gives CACPGQGRNRYGYTF.